This T cell receptor (beta chain) was recorded in a study of blood T cells in healthy people across ages (dated by TCRdb to between 2014 and 2017). Regarding the complete study: In model experiments, template switching captured about one uniquely barcoded TCR beta cDNA molecule for every two T cells. The study measured age-related changes in TCR beta repertoire diversity using deep sequencing normalized with unique cDNA molecular identifiers. Four age groups were formed from the donors: young (average 16 years), middle-aged (approximately 40), aged (62) and long-lived (roughly 81). For two donors (one aged 18 to 29 and one aged 80 or older), the study analyzed two additional independent replicas of 1 million unique cDNA reads from the same blood draw.

The CDR3, cysteine through phenylalanine, is 15 amino acids long. The retained sequence is limited to the CDR3, 45 bases, with the frame set at the first base. The junction shows trimming of 5 bases on V and 2 bases on J, and the gene matches do not reach 5 bases of it. Taken from the germline V gene, the CDR1 and CDR2 loops are SGHTA and FQGTGA. Overall study results and their limits: Estimates of total diversity based on one million sequenced T cells were regarded as lower bounds and as underestimates. Because profiling used bulk unsorted PBMCs, naive and antigen-experienced compartments could not be compared conclusively. Compared with the aged group, the long-lived group had more naive CD4+ T cells, fewer expanded clones and increased TCR diversity, suggesting age selection. Observed TCR beta diversity correlated strongly with the percentage of naive T cells measured by flow cytometry. Because donor CMV infection status was unknown, age-related changes in expanded clonotypes were potentially confounded. Observed TCR beta diversity per million T cells fell roughly linearly with age, and a significant reduction was already apparent by age approximately 41.

The donors were 40 or so Caucasian individuals from Russia, aged roughly 6 to 100 years, who were systemically healthy. Ten milliliters of peripheral blood were drawn from each donor into EDTA-treated Vacutainer tubes. Ficoll-Paque density-gradient centrifugation was used to isolate PBMCs, with at least 6.5 million per sample. Trizol reagent was used to extract total RNA from the PBMCs, yielding at least 5 micrograms per sample. For every donor, flow cytometry on a PBMC aliquot measured the percentage of naive CD45RAhigh/CD27high T cells. A word on this clonotype: No cognate antigen has been identified for it. No much larger clonotype is one base removed from it; base qualities were not supplied.

The library was produced with 5' RACE. TCRdb names Illumina HiSeq 2500 as the instrument used. A second PCR of about 6 to 12 cycles was run with a J-beta primer mix and a sample-barcoded 5' primer. A unique molecular identifier was introduced onto each TCR beta cDNA molecule by a template-switch 5' adaptor carrying 12 random nucleotides. Each sample yielded at least 2.5 million CDR3-containing paired-end reads. First-strand cDNA was synthesized from all RNA with the Mint cDNA synthesis kit, primed by a TRBC-specific oligonucleotide. Following uracil-DNA glycosylase treatment, all cDNA underwent a first 18-cycle PCR with the universal primers M1SS and BC2_uni_R. The authors' pipeline ran thus. For normalization, 1 million high-quality reads, each with a distinct molecular identifier, were randomly selected from each sample. Reads sharing molecular identifiers were discarded rather than binned into consensus sequences. MiTCR, with a Q25 quality threshold and the strictest error-elimination algorithm, was used for CDR3 identification, clonotype clustering and error correction. Lower-bound total TCR beta diversity was estimated with a nonparametric unseen species model using Euler transformation. Clones were called with MiXCR by TCRdb after fastp trimmed the public reads at Q25, and only in-frame beta chains were retained. Each entry merges the rows of one CDR3 protein and shows their most common DNA and genes. None of the V and J calls come from the authors' own analysis; TCRdb made them. This sample gives hundreds of thousands of distinct CDR3 sequences in total; 20% to 30% of them show up just once. 2.5% to 3.5% of the sample rests with the top ten.

The same sample was also used in a study of T cells of mothers and their children. The second study reports: Donors were nine systemically healthy Caucasian individuals: three mothers and their six children. cDNA synthesis used all of the extracted RNA, with roughly 1.5 ug of RNA in each 15 ul reaction. In the second PCR, the M1S primer added sample barcodes and 2-4 random nucleotides. Each mother yielded over 10 million TCR beta CDR3 reads and each child 2.5 million to 3 million reads. In both related and unrelated pairs, thymic selection shapes the output of TCR recombination in a similar way, with inherited differences having only a minor effect. Normalized repertoire overlap was always slightly but never significantly higher in related than unrelated mother-child pairs. No persistent microchimeric T cell clones were found, with a detection sensitivity of roughly 92 clones per million clonotypes. To look for features that set related mother-child pairs apart from unrelated individuals, the researchers ran deep NGS to compare the TCR beta repertoires of mothers and children. On average, the children were roughly 11 +/- 4 years old, while the mothers were around 40 +/- 4 years old. After adapter ligation was performed with NEBNext reagents, the libraries were sequenced on an Illumina HiSeq 2000 with 100+100 nt paired-end reads. To prevent cross-contamination, the mother and child libraries were prepared a month apart and were sequenced in separate runs. For each donor, somewhere between 500,000 and 2,000,000 distinct TCR beta clonotypes were identified. Naive TCR beta clonotypes were estimated from low-frequency clonotypes matched to each donor's FACS-determined naive share, without sorting.

Sequenced sample: blood. This TCR was recovered from a boy between 10 and 17 years old in good health. The sequence links TRBV7-3 to TRBJ2-3; 9 central nucleotides agree with TRBD2. The CDR3 is CASSLSSGITDTQYF. At the DNA level, the sequence is TGTGCCAGCAGCCTCTCTAGCGGGATCACAGATACGCAGTATTTT.